What follows are 5 T cell receptor beta chains derived from one specimen sequenced in a study of cytomegalovirus exposure and HLA in healthy donors. In the PCR, 60 Vbeta and 13 Jbeta primers were used. Here immunoSEQ multiplex PCR was the method, and the copy in TCRdb shows in-frame clones only, minus some. Of over 80,000 clones listed, approximately 70% are singletons. The sample taken for sequencing was PBMCs. Source of these receptors: a man aged 35 to 55 in good health and CMV-seronegative.

This clone occurred a few times. The chain employs TRBV5-1 and TRBJ2-3, with 7 nucleotides matching TRBD2. Trimming at V came to 0 bases and at J to 0 bases, leaving 1 base not matched to a gene. The CDR3 runs to 15 residues. Germline assignment: CDR1 SGHRS and CDR2 YFSETQ. The CDR3 is CASSLGGGSTDTQYF. DNA for the CDR3: TGCGCCAGCAGCTTGGGCGGGGGTAGCACAGATACGCAGTATTTT.

The chain recombines TRBV2 with TRBJ2-7; D not resolved. The germline V gene has CDR1 SNHLY and CDR2 FYNNEI. The V and J ends lost 1 base and 4 bases respectively, with 14 bases between them. This CDR3 spans 15 amino acids. The CDR3 DNA follows: TGTGCCAGCAGTGAAGGCCCTCTCCCAACTTACGAGCAGTACTTC. This codes for CASSEGPLPTYEQYF.

The chain has TRBV28 and TRBJ2-7; maybe TRBD1 (5 bases). Trimming removed 6 bases from V and 5 bases from J, with 11 bases in between. Germline CDR1 MDHEN, CDR2 SYDVKM. The CDR3 has 12 amino acids. DNA of the CDR3: TGTGCCAGCAGACCACAGGTTAACGAGCAGTACTTC. Translated, it gives CASRPQVNEQYF.

This clone was observed a handful of times. Here the CDR3 omits its conserved ending phenylalanine or tryptophan, so a read error is the likely source. It is unclear where the CDR3 begins or ends on the DNA, so no DNA is shown, and the CDR3 is as TCRdb lists it. The chain employs TRBV2 and TRBJ1-1; no DNA check was done on the table's D call, TRBD1. Termini included, the CDR3 measures 13 amino acids. Germline-derived CDR1 and CDR2 are SNHLY and FYNNEI. The CDR3 loop reads CASSQGAGTEALL.

The rearrangement joins TRBV29-1 to TRBJ2-7; a possible D gene is TRBD1 (9 bases). Germline V CDR1 and CDR2: SQVTM, ANQGSEA. The CDR3 covers 14 residues. V shed 5 bases and J shed 2 bases, with 16 bases lying between them. The CDR3 loop reads CSVSGGDRAYEQYF. DNA of the CDR3: TGCAGCGTTTCGGGAGGGGACAGGGCCTACGAGCAGTACTTC.